Following are 7 T cell receptor beta chains from one sample sequenced in a study of control samples from healthy donors and cancer patients. Generated by immunoSEQ multiplex PCR, the TCRdb table keeps only in-frame clones and is missing some. Here the sample spans 200,000 to 250,000 clones, 85% to 95% being singletons. Sequencing was performed on blood. These receptors originate from a man between 45 and 60 years old in good health.

The V and J genes are TRBV18 and TRBJ2-5, with 9 bases matching TRBD2. Looked up from germline, CDR1 is KGHSH and CDR2 is LQKENI. After removal of 6 bases from V and 1 base from J, the junction contained 12 bases not matched to a gene. The CDR3 runs 17 residues. CDR3 amino acids: CASSPSERGAAQETQYF. The DNA for the CDR3 is TGTGCCAGCTCTCCCAGCGAGCGGGGGGCAGCCCAAGAGACCCAGTACTTC.

The V call is TRBV7-2, the J call TRBJ2-6; either TRBD1 or TRBD2 may supply D (6 bases each). V dropped 5 bases and J dropped 4 bases, with 15 bases sitting between them. This CDR3 comprises 16 residues. The V gene's germline CDR1 is SGHTA and CDR2 FQGNSA. CDR3 amino acids: CASSVPRGAGANVLTF. CDR3 nucleotides: TGTGCCAGCAGCGTCCCAAGGGGGGCCGGGGCCAACGTCCTGACTTTC.

V is TRBV19 and J is TRBJ1-2; D is unresolved. The germline V gene encodes CDR1 LNHDA and CDR2 SQIVND (reference sequence). This CDR3 region has 13 residues. Trimming stripped 2 bases from V and 8 bases from J, with 12 bases between. CDR3 sequence: CASSIRQDRGYTF. The CDR3 DNA reads as TGTGCCAGTAGTATACGGCAGGATCGCGGCTACACCTTC.

V usage is TRBV10-1 and J usage is TRBJ1-3, with D possibly being TRBD1 (5 bases). Germline CDR1 reads WNHNN; CDR2 reads SYGVQD (reference sequence). CDR3 size: 14 residues. Trimming took 3 bases from V and 4 from J, leaving 10 bases between them. The CDR3 here is CASSEPGIGNTIYF. CDR3 coding DNA: TGCGCCAGCAGTGAACCAGGGATCGGAAACACCATATATTTT.

This chain links TRBV7-3 with TRBJ1-5, with 7 nucleotides matching TRBD1. Germline V gene sequence: CDR1 SGHTA, CDR2 FQGTGA. CDR3 length equals 13 residues. With V trimmed by 0 bases and J by 11 bases, 4 bases remained unmatched. The CDR3 bases are TGTGCCAGCAGCTTAACGGCAGGGGGAACCCAGCATTTT. It specifies CASSLTAGGTQHF.

The rearrangement links TRBV19 to TRBJ2-7; D remains unclear. Per germline, CDR1 LNHDA and CDR2 SQIVND (reference sequence). Trimming took off 6 bases at V and 7 bases at J, with 22 bases between the two ends. The CDR3 spans 15 residues. In DNA, the CDR3 is TGTGCCAGTAGCAACGTTAAAAAGGGAACAAGGGAGCAGTACTTC. Translated, it gives CASSNVKKGTREQYF.

This chain links TRBV2 with TRBJ2-5; unclear D gene. This CDR3 comprises 12 residues. CDR1 is SNHLY and CDR2 is FYNNEI in the germline V gene. V was cut by 5 bases and J by 5 bases, with 9 bases left in between. CDR3 coding DNA: TGTGCCAGCAGTATCGTCACGGAGACCCAGTACTTC. Protein sequence: CASSIVTETQYF.